The present TCR beta chain was sequenced within a study of breast tumors, draining lymph nodes, adjacent tissues. Overall study results and limits: Data fit most tumor T cells coming from lymph node, expanding in tumor. Compared with basal-like, luminal-like tumors shared significantly more repertoire with nontumor tissue. Tumor TCR diversity was below lymph nodes but above nontumor tissue. The lymph node origin of tumor T cells was framed as consistent with a hypothesis, not demonstrated.

A single record per CDR3 protein comes from TCRdb applying MiXCR to the multiplex PCR reads. The sample carries some 120,000 distinct CDR3 sequences, about 20% recorded once. Axillary draining lymph nodes of breast cancer patients supplied the node samples. This clonotype occurred a few times. The antigen is undetermined. The sample comprised axillary lymph node tissue. The sequence was obtained from a female donor with breast cancer. Some clones in this sample may be carry-over from other donors' samples.

The CDR3 region is CASNFGHVYGYTF. The CDR3 DNA reads TGTGCCAGCAACTTCGGACACGTCTATGGCTACACCTTC. This rearrangement joins TRBV28 to TRBJ1-2; TRBD1 is a possible D gene (5 bases). The CDR3 covers 13 residues. V was trimmed by 7 bases and J by 4 bases, leaving 13 bases between them. Germline lookup yields CDR1 MDHEN and CDR2 SYDVKM.